One and the same sample provided the 15 T cell receptor beta chains below, sequenced in a study of CD8+CD57+ T cells in acquired aplastic anemia. Whoever was chosen for sequencing had shown CD8+CD57+ cell expansion by flow cytometry. Genomic DNA acted as the template from which TCR beta VDJ combination and CDR3 sequence profiling were carried out. TCRdb ran MiXCR on the reads and lists one entry per CDR3 protein. In the table there are approximately 220,000 distinct CDR3 sequences, roughly 50% of which are singletons. Sequenced material: sorted CD4+, CD8+, or CD8+CD57+ T cells (not recorded which) from PBMCs. All receptors come from a human donor with aplastic anemia.

The sample holds many counts of this clonotype. The chain links TRBV20-1 to TRBJ1-4; D is unresolved. The CDR3 extends over 15 amino acids. Trimming took off 3 bases at V and 4 bases at J, with 15 bases between the two ends. Per germline, CDR1 DFQATT and CDR2 SNEGSKA (reference sequence). The CDR3 sequence: CSARPIRGFNEKLFF. The CDR3 DNA follows: TGCAGTGCTAGGCCGATCCGAGGTTTTAATGAAAAACTGTTTTTT.

The table lists this clonotype with many counts. This chain links TRBV18 with TRBJ2-5; 8 positions match TRBD1. The CDR3 is 14 amino acids. The germline CDR1 and CDR2 sequences are KGHSH and LQKENI. V dropped 2 bases and J dropped 5; count of bases not matched to a gene: 4. CDR3 region: CASSPSGGRETQYF. In DNA form, the CDR3 reads TGTGCCAGCTCACCATCAGGGGGCAGGGAGACCCAGTACTTC.

In this sample, this clonotype turned up once. The chain couples TRBV15 to TRBJ1-5; D is unresolved. Trimming took 0 bases from V and 6 from J, leaving 6 bases between them. CDR3 length: 13 amino acids. CDR1 is LNHNV and CDR2 is YYDKDF in the germline V gene (reference sequence). This chain's CDR3 is CATSRDLGQPQHF. CDR3 nucleotide sequence: TGTGCCACCAGCAGAGATCTGGGTCAGCCCCAGCATTTT.

The chain uses TRBV11-2 and TRBJ1-5, with 11 bases lining up with TRBD1. The ends lost 6 bases at V and 4 bases at J; junction bases unmatched: 8. The CDR3 has 16 residues. CDR1 is SGHAT, CDR2 FQNNGV, per germline. CDR3 protein: CASSLGDRGENQPQHF. For the CDR3, the DNA is TGTGCCAGCAGTTTGGGGGACAGGGGGGAAAATCAGCCCCAGCATTTT.

Comments on this clonotype: Possible read error: a much larger clone is one base away. The chain couples TRBV11-2 to TRBJ2-2, with D hard to call. This CDR3 is 11 amino acids long. CDR1 and CDR2 (germline): SGHAT, FQNNGV. V lost 11 bases and J lost 8, with 12 bases in between. The CDR3 here is CAGTAWGELFF. CDR3 DNA sequence: TGTGCCGGCACGGCCTGGGGGGAGCTGTTTTTT.

The table lists this clonotype with a count of one. The chain recombines TRBV24-1 with TRBJ1-1; 7 positions agree with TRBD1. This CDR3 spans 15 amino acids. V lost 3 bases and J lost 5; bases outside the gene matches: 8. The V gene's germline CDR1 is KGHDR and CDR2 SFDVKD. The CDR3 reads CATSDTRQGWTEAFF. The CDR3, as DNA: TGTGCCACCAGTGATACCCGACAGGGTTGGACTGAAGCTTTCTTT.

There are many counts of this clonotype. The chain couples TRBV19 to TRBJ1-5, with D possibly TRBD1 on 6 matching bases. The CDR3 runs 17 residues. The V gene lost 3 bases and the J gene lost 0 bases, with 15 bases spanning the gap. The V gene's germline CDR1 is LNHDA and CDR2 SQIVND (reference sequence). The CDR3 here is CASSMSFTGISNQPQHF. For the CDR3, the DNA is TGTGCCAGTAGTATGTCTTTTACAGGGATTAGCAATCAGCCCCAGCATTTT.

As for this clonotype: At one end the junction does not follow the germline gene, possibly because of a read error. The chain joins TRBV10-1 to TRBJ2-5; 15 bases line up with TRBD2. The CDR3 is 19 amino acids. Germline CDR1 is WNHNN and CDR2 is SYGVQD (reference sequence). The CDR3 DNA reads TGTGCCACCGGGAACCGGACTAGCGGGGGGGCCAACCGTTTGGGGACCCAGTACTTC. It specifies CATGNRTSGGANRLGTQYF.

V gene TRBV7-3 combines with J gene TRBJ1-4, with D possibly TRBD1 on 5 matching bases. The CDR3 is made up of 12 amino acids. Germline V gene data show CDR1 as SGHTA and CDR2 as FQGTGA. Deletions cut 5 bases from V and 8 bases from J, with 9 bases between. The DNA for the CDR3 is TGTGCCAGCAGCATAGGGGAGGAAAAACTGTTTTTT. This sequence encodes CASSIGEEKLFF.

The chain carries TRBV7-9 and TRBJ2-7; 7 nucleotides line up with TRBD1. In germline, CDR1 is SEHNR, CDR2 FQNEAQ (reference sequence). This CDR3 is built from 14 residues. V lost 0 bases, J lost 7 bases, and 6 bases stayed unmatched. CDR3 residues: CASSLAGGAEEQYF. The DNA of the CDR3 is TGTGCCAGCAGCTTAGCAGGGGGCGCGGAAGAGCAGTACTTC.

The chain has TRBV7-3 and TRBJ2-1; 8 nucleotides line up with TRBD1. V gave up 2 bases and J gave up 12 bases; unmatched junction bases: 3. This CDR3 contains 12 residues. CDR1 SGHTA and CDR2 FQGTGA come from the germline V gene. The CDR3 region is CASSLEGTGQFF. The CDR3 coding sequence is TGTGCCAGCAGCTTAGAGGGGACAGGGCAGTTCTTC.

This clonotype was recorded many times. This chain joins TRBV19 and TRBJ1-5; D is uncertain. Germline V gene lookup returns CDR1 LNHDA and CDR2 SQIVND (reference sequence). The germline V and J ends were trimmed by 6 bases and 7 bases, with 10 bases remaining between them. The CDR3 covers 12 residues. CDR3 amino acids: CASSPRFQPQHF. The CDR3 coding sequence is TGTGCCAGTAGCCCCCGGTTCCAGCCCCAGCATTTT. Full variable domain (outside the CDR3, taken from reference TRBV19 and TRBJ1-5): DGGITQSPKYLFRKEGQNVTLSCEQNLNHDAMYWYRQDPGQGLRLIYYSQIVNDFQKGDIAEGYSVSREKKESFPLTVTSAQKNPTAFYLCASSPRFQPQHFGDGTRLSIL.

This sequence joins TRBV20-1 and TRBJ1-1; unclear D gene. CDR3 length equals 13 residues. Germline values: CDR1 DFQATT, CDR2 SNEGSKA (reference sequence). Trimming cost V 3 bases and J 2 bases, with 10 bases left between them. The DNA for the CDR3 is TGCAGTGCTAGTGGGGATTATAACACTGAAGCTTTCTTT. It is translated as CSASGDYNTEAFF.

In its sample, this clonotype was seen a few times. V and J are TRBV7-2 and TRBJ2-7; 12 bases are a match to TRBD2. With 4 bases clipped from V and 5 bases from J, the junction kept 9 bases outside the gene matches. The CDR3 consists of 16 residues. Germline CDR1 SGHTA, CDR2 FQGNSA. The CDR3 region has the DNA TGTGCCAGCAGCTACCAGACTAGCGGGGGCCGGGACGAGCAGTACTTC. This encodes CASSYQTSGGRDEQYF.

With respect to this clonotype: A read error may account for a junction end that differs from germline. The chain employs TRBV10-1 and TRBJ2-5, with TRBD2 matching 10 bases. The CDR3 totals 14 residues. CDR1 WNHNN and CDR2 SYGVQD come from the germline V gene (reference sequence). CDR3 region: CASKTLAGEETQYF. CDR3 coding DNA: TGTGCCAGCAAAACCCTAGCGGGGGAAGAGACCCAGTACTTC.